The present TCR beta chain was sequenced within a study of CD8+CD57+ T cells in acquired aplastic anemia. The study, taken as a whole, reports: Patients had roughly 29 CD8+ CDR3 sequences in common with controls (the shared set).

The CDR3 covers 16 residues. CDR1 SGHTA and CDR2 FQGNSA come from the germline V gene. The V segment lost 5 bases and the J segment 9 bases; nucleotides outside the gene matches: 12. Genomic DNA provided the template from which TCR beta VDJ and CDR3 profiles were obtained. TCRdb used MiXCR to reprocess the reads, holding one entry per CDR3 protein. The table has about 180,000 distinct CDR3 sequences, around 60% seen once. As to this clonotype: The antigen remains undetermined.

The authors sequenced patients whose flow cytometry had shown CD8+CD57+ cell expansion. The receptor's source is a human donor with aplastic anemia. The sequencing sample was made of sorted CD4+, CD8+, or CD8+CD57+ T cells (not recorded which) from PBMCs. The chain couples TRBV7-2 to TRBJ1-6, with 8 bases identical to TRBD1. CDR3 coding DNA: TGTGCCAGCAGCCCAGGGGCAGGGGGCGCTTCTTCACCCCTCCACTTT. It is translated as CASSPGAGGASSPLHF.